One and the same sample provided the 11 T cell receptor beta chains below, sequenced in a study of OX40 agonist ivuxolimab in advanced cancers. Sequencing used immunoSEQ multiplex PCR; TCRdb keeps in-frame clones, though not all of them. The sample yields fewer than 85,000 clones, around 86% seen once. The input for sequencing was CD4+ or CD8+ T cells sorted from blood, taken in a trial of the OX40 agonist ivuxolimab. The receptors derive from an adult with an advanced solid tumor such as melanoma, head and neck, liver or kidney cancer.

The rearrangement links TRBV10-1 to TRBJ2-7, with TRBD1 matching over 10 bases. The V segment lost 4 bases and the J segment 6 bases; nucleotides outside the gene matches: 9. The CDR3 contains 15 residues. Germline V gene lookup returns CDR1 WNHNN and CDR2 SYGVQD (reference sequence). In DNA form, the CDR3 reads TGCGCCAGCAGTGGGATCCGGGACAGGGGAGGCGAGCAGTACTTC. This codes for CASSGIRDRGGEQYF.

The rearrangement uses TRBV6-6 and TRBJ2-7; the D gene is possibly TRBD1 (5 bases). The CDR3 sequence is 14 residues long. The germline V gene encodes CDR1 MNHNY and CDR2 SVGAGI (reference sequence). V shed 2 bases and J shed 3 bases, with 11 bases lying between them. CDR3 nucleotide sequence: TGTGCCAGCAGTTACAGGCAGGGCAACTACGAGCAGTACTTC. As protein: CASSYRQGNYEQYF.

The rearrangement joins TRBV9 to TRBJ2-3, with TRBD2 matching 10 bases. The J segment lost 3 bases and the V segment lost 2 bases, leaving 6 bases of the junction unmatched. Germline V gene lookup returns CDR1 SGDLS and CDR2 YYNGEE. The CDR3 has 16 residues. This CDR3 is CASSVSSGRATDTQYF. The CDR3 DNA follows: TGTGCCAGCAGCGTTTCGAGCGGGAGGGCGACAGATACGCAGTATTTT. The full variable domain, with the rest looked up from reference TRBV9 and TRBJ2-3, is DSGVTQTPKHLITATGQRVTLRCSPRSGDLSVYWYQQSLDQGLQFLIQYYNGEERAKGNILERFSAQQFPDLHSELNLSSLELGDSALYFCASSVSSGRATDTQYFGPGTRLTVL.

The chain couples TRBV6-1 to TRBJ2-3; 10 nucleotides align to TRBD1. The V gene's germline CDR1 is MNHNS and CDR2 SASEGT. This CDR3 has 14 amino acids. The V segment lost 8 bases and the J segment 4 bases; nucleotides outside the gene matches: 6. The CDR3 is CASGTGANADTQYF. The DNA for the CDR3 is TGTGCCAGCGGGACAGGGGCAAATGCAGATACGCAGTATTTT.

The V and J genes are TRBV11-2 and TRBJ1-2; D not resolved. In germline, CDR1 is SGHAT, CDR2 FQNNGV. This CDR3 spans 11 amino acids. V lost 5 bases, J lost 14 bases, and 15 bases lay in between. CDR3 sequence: CASSAGPSLTF. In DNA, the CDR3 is TGTGCCAGCAGCGCCGGGCCTTCTCTTACCTTC.

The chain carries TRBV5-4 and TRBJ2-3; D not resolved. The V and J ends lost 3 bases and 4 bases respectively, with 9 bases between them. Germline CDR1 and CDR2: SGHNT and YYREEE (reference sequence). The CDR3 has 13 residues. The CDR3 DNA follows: TGTGCCAGCAGCTCAGTCTTATCAGATACGCAGTATTTT. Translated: CASSSVLSDTQYF. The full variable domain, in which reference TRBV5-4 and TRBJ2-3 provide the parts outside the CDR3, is ETGVTQSPTHLIKTRGQQVTLRCSSQSGHNTVSWYQQALGQGPQFIFQYYREEENGRGNFPPRFSGLQFPNYSSELNVNALELDDSALYLCASSSVLSDTQYFGPGTRLTVL.

The CDR3, as DNA: TGTGCCAGCAGCGTAGCAGCCAGGACTAACTATGGCTACACCTTC. This sequence encodes CASSVAARTNYGYTF. The chain is built from TRBV9 and TRBJ1-2, with D hard to call. Trimming took 0 bases from V and 0 from J, leaving 9 bases between them. Per germline, CDR1 SGDLS and CDR2 YYNGEE. The CDR3 is 15 amino acids.

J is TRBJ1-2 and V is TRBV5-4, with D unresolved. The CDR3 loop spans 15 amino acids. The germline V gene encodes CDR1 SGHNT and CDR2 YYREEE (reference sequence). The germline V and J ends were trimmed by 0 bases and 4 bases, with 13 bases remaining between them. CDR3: CASSLDRALGYGYTF. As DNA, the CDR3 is TGTGCCAGCAGCTTGGATCGAGCATTGGGCTATGGCTACACCTTC.

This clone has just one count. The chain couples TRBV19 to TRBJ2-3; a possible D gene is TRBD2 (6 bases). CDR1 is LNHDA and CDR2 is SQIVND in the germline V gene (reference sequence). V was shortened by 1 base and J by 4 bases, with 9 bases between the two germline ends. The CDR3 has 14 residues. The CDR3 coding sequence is TGTGCCAGTAGTATAGGACTAGTCCCAGATACGCAGTATTTT. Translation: CASSIGLVPDTQYF.

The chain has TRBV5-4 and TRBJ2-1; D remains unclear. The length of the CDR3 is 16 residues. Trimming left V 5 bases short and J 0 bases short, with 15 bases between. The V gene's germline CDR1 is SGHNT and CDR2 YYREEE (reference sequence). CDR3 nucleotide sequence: TGTGCCAGCAGAAGGGCCGGCGTCTTCTCCTACAATGAGCAGTTCTTC. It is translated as CASRRAGVFSYNEQFF. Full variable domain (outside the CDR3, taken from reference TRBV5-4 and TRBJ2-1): ETGVTQSPTHLIKTRGQQVTLRCSSQSGHNTVSWYQQALGQGPQFIFQYYREEENGRGNFPPRFSGLQFPNYSSELNVNALELDDSALYLCASRRAGVFSYNEQFFGPGTRLTVL.

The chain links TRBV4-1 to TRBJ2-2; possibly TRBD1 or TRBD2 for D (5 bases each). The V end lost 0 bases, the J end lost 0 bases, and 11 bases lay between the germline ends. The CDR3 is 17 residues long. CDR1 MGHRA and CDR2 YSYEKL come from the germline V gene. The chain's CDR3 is CASSQDAGRANTGELFF. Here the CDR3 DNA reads TGCGCCAGCAGCCAAGATGCGGGCAGGGCGAACACCGGGGAGCTGTTTTTT.